The 18 T cell receptor beta chains below were found in one sample sequenced in a study of T cell clonality in common variable immunodeficiency. TCRdb keeps only in-frame clones here, not all; method: immunoSEQ multiplex PCR. Altogether about 35,000 clones were found in the sample, and no singletons occur. The sequenced sample was peripheral blood mononuclear cells. The receptors were gathered from a person between 18 and 70 years old in good health.

This clone has a handful of counts. The missing CDR3 end, 3 residues past where the read stops, is filled in from the germline J gene. The chain uses TRBV19 and TRBJ2-4, with D possibly being TRBD2 (6 bases). The CDR3 is made up of 12 amino acids. Germline CDR1 is LNHDA and CDR2 is SQIVND (reference sequence). Incomplete CDR3 DNA: TGTGCCAGTACCCCCGCGGGGACTGGT. The encoded protein is CASTPAGTG. The full CDR3 is CASTPAGTGQYF. Supplemented by reference TRBV19 and TRBJ2-4, the full variable domain reads DGGITQSPKYLFRKEGQNVTLSCEQNLNHDAMYWYRQDPGQGLRLIYYSQIVNDFQKGDIAEGYSVSREKKESFPLTVTSAQKNPTAFYLCASTPAGTGQYFGAGTRLSVL.

This clone was seen a handful of times. The read comes to an end 3 residues before the CDR3 does, leaving the germline J gene to fill in the end. The chain links TRBV11-2 to TRBJ2-3, with a possible D match to TRBD2 (5 bases). The ends were cut back, 3 bases at V and 4 bases at J, with 14 bases in the middle. There are 15 residues in the CDR3. CDR1 and CDR2 from the germline V gene are SGHAT and FQNNGV. Here the CDR3 reads CASSFTSSVPDTQYF. CDR3 DNA, as far as it was read: TGTGCCAGCAGCTTTACTAGTTCTGTGCCAGATACG.

This clone turned up a few times. The CDR3 end falls 3 residues outside the read, so it is completed with the germline J gene. V gene TRBV5-6 combines with J gene TRBJ2-1; D remains ambiguous. The CDR3 totals 12 residues. Per the germline V gene, CDR1 is SGHDT and CDR2 is YYEEEE. The ends were cut back, 2 bases at V and 5 bases at J, with 5 bases in the middle. This CDR3 reads CASSLGDNEQFF. CDR3 DNA (partial): TGTGCCAGCAGCTTAGGTGACAATGAG.

This clone was detected ten times or more. Coverage ceases 3 residues before the CDR3 finishes, and the germline J gene fills in the end. The chain uses TRBV7-3 and TRBJ2-1; D may be TRBD2 (6 bases). The CDR3 runs 16 residues. Germline lookup yields CDR1 SGHTA and CDR2 FQGTGA. Trimming removed 0 bases from V and 0 bases from J, with 9 bases in between. Incomplete CDR3 DNA: TGTGCCAGCAGCTTAACACTAGCCAGCTCCTACAATGAG. Translating it yields CASSLTLASSYNE. The whole CDR3 protein reads CASSLTLASSYNEQFF.

This clone was seen many times. The read terminates 3 residues ahead of where the CDR3 ends, so the germline J gene completes it. The chain employs TRBV29-1 and TRBJ2-7; TRBD1 matches at 9 bases. V was pared by 4 bases and J by 5 bases, with 6 bases of the junction left unmatched. Germline lookup yields CDR1 SQVTM and CDR2 ANQGSEA. CDR3 length equals 13 residues. CDR3 DNA (partial): TGCAGCGTTGGAGGGACAGGGTCTCACGAG. This gives the protein CSVGGTGSHE. The whole CDR3 reads CSVGGTGSHEQYF.

With respect to this clone: The read ends 3 residues before the CDR3 terminus; that terminus is restored from the germline J gene. The chain is built from TRBV5-1 and TRBJ2-3; a possible D gene is TRBD1 (5 bases). The germline V gene encodes CDR1 SGHRS and CDR2 YFSETQ. V lost 4 bases, J lost 1 base, and 13 bases lay in between. There are 15 residues in the CDR3. The covered CDR3 bases are TGCGCCAGCAGCCAACAGGATACCGGCACAGATACG. Translating gives CASSQQDTGTDT. The whole CDR3 region reads CASSQQDTGTDTQYF.

Many counts were recorded for this clone. The read terminates 3 residues ahead of where the CDR3 ends, so the germline J gene completes it. The rearrangement joins TRBV7-8 to TRBJ1-2; maybe TRBD1 (5 bases). Between the trimmed V and J ends, which lost 6 bases and 4 bases, there was a span of 18 bases. From germline, CDR1 is SGHVS and CDR2 FQNEAQ. CDR3 length: 15 residues. The CDR3 DNA, read in part, is TGTGCCAGCAGTACTGGGGGGTCCTCTGGCTATGGC. It specifies CASSTGGSSGYG. The full CDR3 protein is CASSTGGSSGYGYTF.

This clone was seen at least ten times. Partial CDR3 DNA: TGCGCCAGACCACTGACAGGGGAGAATCAGCCC. It encodes CARPLTGENQP. The whole CDR3 region reads CARPLTGENQPQHF. The chain employs TRBV10-1 and TRBJ1-5, with 8 positions matching TRBD1. The CDR3 end lies 3 residues beyond the end of the read and is filled in from the germline J gene. With 9 bases clipped from V and 4 bases from J, the junction kept 8 bases outside the gene matches. The CDR3 has 14 amino acids. Germline V gives CDR1 WNHNN, CDR2 SYGVQD (reference sequence).

In this sample, this clone turned up many times. The read gets to within 3 residues of the CDR3 end, and the germline J gene fills in the rest. The chain uses TRBV30 and TRBJ2-2, with 8 bases lining up with TRBD1. This CDR3 has 12 residues. The germline CDR1 and CDR2 sequences are GTSNPN and SVGIG (reference sequence). The CDR3 DNA, read in part, is TGTGCCTGGGTCTCAGGGGGCGCTGAG. Residues: CAWVSGGAE. The whole CDR3 protein is CAWVSGGAELFF.

Notes on this clone: The read finishes 3 residues shy of the CDR3 end, and the germline J gene is used to complete it. This rearrangement joins TRBV19 to TRBJ1-2, with D maybe TRBD1 (5 bases). The germline V and J ends were trimmed by 3 bases and 5 bases, with 10 bases remaining between them. The germline V gene has CDR1 LNHDA and CDR2 SQIVND (reference sequence). This CDR3 is built from 13 residues. The CDR3 region is CASSMLGGYGYTF. The part of the CDR3 DNA that was read is TGTGCCAGTAGTATGTTGGGGGGATATGGC.

This clone was seen many times. The DNA ends 3 residues before the CDR3 does, and the rest of the CDR3 is filled in from the germline J gene. The chain has TRBV5-1 and TRBJ2-4; the D gene is possibly TRBD2 (5 bases). The length of the CDR3 is 15 residues. The V gene lost 3 bases and the J gene lost 0 bases, with 10 bases spanning the gap. Germline V gives CDR1 SGHRS, CDR2 YFSETQ. This CDR3 reads CASSSSGPAKNIQYF. CDR3 bases read: TGCGCCAGCAGCTCCAGCGGACCAGCCAAAAACATT.

This clone has at least ten counts. The CDR3 extends 3 residues past the end of the read, so its final part is completed from the germline J gene. This chain uses TRBV18 with TRBJ1-2; 11 positions agree with TRBD1. The J segment lost 3 bases and the V segment lost 3 bases, leaving 3 bases of the junction unmatched. Germline-derived CDR1 and CDR2 are KGHSH and LQKENI. CDR3 length: 15 amino acids. The CDR3: CASSPPGQGDYGYTF. The sequenced part of the CDR3 DNA is TGTGCCAGCTCACCCCCGGGACAGGGGGACTATGGC.

Comments on this clone: The CDR3 goes on 3 residues after the read ends, and that part is filled in from the germline J gene. This sequence joins TRBV2 and TRBJ2-5, with a tentative D call TRBD2 (6 bases). CDR3 size: 11 residues. Germline CDR1 SNHLY, CDR2 FYNNEI. The CDR3 protein is CASSQLATQYF. The sequenced CDR3 bases are TGTGCCAGCAGCCAACTAGCAACC. Based on the CDR3 plus reference TRBV2 and TRBJ2-5, the full variable domain is EPEVTQTPSHQVTQMGQEVILRCVPISNHLYFYWYRQILGQKVEFLVSFYNNEISEKSEIFDDQFSVERPDGSNFTLKIRSTKLEDSAMYFCASSQLATQYFGPGTRLLVL.

There are many counts of this clone. The read terminates 3 residues before the CDR3 end, so the remaining end is supplied by the germline J gene. The rearrangement links TRBV15 to TRBJ2-4; D is perhaps TRBD2 (7 bases). The CDR3 is 17 amino acids. The V and J ends lost 4 bases and 9 bases respectively, with 25 bases between them. Looked up from germline, CDR1 is LNHNV and CDR2 is YYDKDF (reference sequence). CDR3 residues: CATSTPRGARKKGIQYF. CDR3 DNA, as far as it was read: TGTGCCACCAGCACCCCCCGGGGGGCCCGGAAGAAAGGCATT.

This clone was seen repeatedly, ten times or more. The read stops 3 residues short of the end of the CDR3; the missing end is completed from the germline J gene. This chain links TRBV20-1 with TRBJ1-2, with D perhaps matching TRBD1 (5 bases). V shed 2 bases and J shed 4 bases, with 20 bases lying between them. CDR1 DFQATT and CDR2 SNEGSKA come from the germline V gene (reference sequence). CDR3 length equals 16 residues. CDR3 bases read: TGCAGTGCTAGATCCAGTAGAGTTACGACAGCCTATGGC. The encoded protein is CSARSSRVTTAYG. The full CDR3 sequence reads CSARSSRVTTAYGYTF.

In its sample, this clone was seen many times. The read falls 3 residues short of the CDR3 end, and the missing part is taken from the germline J gene. The J gene is TRBJ2-7, the V gene TRBV7-8, with 9 bases matching TRBD2. CDR1 and CDR2 from the germline V gene are SGHVS and FQNEAQ. V shed 2 bases, J shed 3 bases, and the junction held 2 bases outside the gene matches. This CDR3 is 14 amino acids long. The CDR3 spells CASSLTTSGYEQYF. Incomplete CDR3 DNA: TGTGCCAGCAGCTTAACGACTAGCGGCTACGAG.

This clone was seen at least ten times. Read sequence stops 3 residues before the CDR3 end, and the germline J gene provides the missing end. This chain connects TRBV2 to TRBJ2-3; either TRBD1 or TRBD2 may fit D (5 bases each). Germline-derived CDR1 and CDR2 are SNHLY and FYNNEI. This CDR3 is 15 amino acids long. Trimming left V 4 bases short and J 3 bases short, with 14 bases between. Here the CDR3 reads CASSVVRGGTDTQYF. CDR3 bases read: TGTGCCAGCAGTGTTGTGAGGGGTGGGACAGATACG.

This clone occurred many times. The read gets to within 3 residues of the CDR3 end, and the germline J gene fills in the rest. This sample includes further DNA sequences coding for the same CDR3. The rearrangement links TRBV6-1 to TRBJ1-3, with D hard to call. V lost 4 bases and J lost 6, with 10 bases in between. Per the germline V gene, CDR1 is MNHNS and CDR2 is SASEGT. The CDR3 has 13 residues. CDR3 sequence: CASSVGVVNTIYF. CDR3 DNA, as far as it was read: TGTGCCAGCAGTGTCGGGGTCGTAAACACC.